A single T cell receptor beta chain is shown here with its context. What it binds is unknown. CDR1 and CDR2 (germline): MNHEY, SMNVEV (reference sequence). This CDR3 has 15 residues. Trimming took off 5 bases at V and 7 bases at J, with 17 bases between the two ends. These data belong to a study of OX40 agonist ivuxolimab in advanced cancers. Study details: Aged about 20 to 85 with a mean of 60 years, they were approximately 79% male.

Study findings and constraints: By week 6 at 0.1 to 3.0 mg/kg, blood CD4+ and CD8+ T cells had expanded clonally.

Measured with immunoSEQ multiplex PCR; TCRdb has only the in-frame clones, and not every one. The table lists under 110,000 clones, about nine tenths of them singletons. Sequenced here: CD4+ or CD8+ T cells sorted from blood, sampled in a trial of the OX40 agonist ivuxolimab. The TCR originated in an adult with an advanced solid tumor such as melanoma, head and neck, liver or kidney cancer. This chain links TRBV27 with TRBJ2-2; D gene ambiguous. CDR3 in amino acids: CASSRRDDLHGELFF. As DNA, the CDR3 is TGTGCCAGCAGTCGCCGAGACGATCTACACGGGGAGCTGTTTTTT.